The T cell receptor beta chain under discussion was sequenced for a study of shared clonotypes between healthy human individuals. About 30,000 T cell genomes, or approximately 200 ng DNA, went into the sorted-subset replicate PCRs. Repertoires were generated with immunoSEQ multiplex PCR, while TCRdb's copy carries only in-frame clones and drops some. Of just over 2,000,000 clones detected, about 95% appear once; the ten largest clones hold 0.1% to 0.15%. In regard to this clone: Its antigen is undetermined.

Broader study findings: Naive subsets typically showed greater estimated richness than memory subsets.

Adults of Caucasian background living in Nashville, Tennessee made up all donors. Naive CD45RA+ and memory CD45RA-negative subsets were split from CD4+ cells. Sample: naive CD4+ T cells sorted from blood. Subset in this sample: CD45RA+ positively selected. This sequence was found in a man aged 18 to 30 in good health.

Here the CDR3 DNA reads TGTGCCGACCAGAGAATTTCTCCCCCGGGAGGAGACACCGGGGAGCTGTTTTTT. It translates to CADQRISPPGGDTGELFF. The chain uses TRBV5-8 and TRBJ2-2, with 7 bases that match TRBD2. CDR1 is SGHTS, CDR2 YDEGEE, per germline. The trim removed 10 bases at V and 3 bases at J, leaving 21 bases unmatched. The CDR3 consists of 18 residues.